This TCR beta chain is from a study of blood T cell repertoires in COVID-19. About the study: Italy, Spain and the United States were the sources of the convalescent and acute COVID-19 samples.

V lost 1 base to trimming and J lost 4 bases, with 17 bases between them. The CDR3 is 16 residues long. Germline V gene sequence: CDR1 SGHNT, CDR2 YYREEE (reference sequence). The authors' processing: Amplification with reference gene primers provided the estimates of nucleated cell counts. Libraries were prepared by immunoSEQ multiplex PCR; TCRdb keeps only in-frame clonotypes and omits some of them. The V and J calls and clone size are taken from that table; D and trimming were inferred from the DNA. The sample lists about 170,000 clones, 86% occurring once. The source is a woman aged 80 or older in a cohort sampled during active or convalescent COVID-19. The chain couples TRBV5-4 to TRBJ1-1; D is possibly TRBD1 (5 bases). The sample comprised peripheral blood. The chain's CDR3 is CASSLWGGELITEAFF. In DNA form, the CDR3 reads TGTGCCAGCAGCTTGTGGGGAGGGGAGTTGATCACTGAAGCTTTCTTT.